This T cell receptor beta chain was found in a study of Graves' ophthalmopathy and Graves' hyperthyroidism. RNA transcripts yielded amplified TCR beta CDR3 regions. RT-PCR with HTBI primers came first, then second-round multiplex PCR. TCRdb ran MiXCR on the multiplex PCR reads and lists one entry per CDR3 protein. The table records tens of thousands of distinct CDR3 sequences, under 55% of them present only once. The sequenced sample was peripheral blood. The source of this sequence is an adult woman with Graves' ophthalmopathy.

The CDR3 loop reads CASSPTSAQETQYF. In nucleotides, the CDR3 is TGTGCCAGCAGCCCTACTAGCGCCCAAGAGACCCAGTACTTC. The genes are TRBV7-2 and TRBJ2-5; TRBD2 matches 7 bases. Germline V lookup: CDR1 SGHTA, CDR2 FQGNSA. The V gene end was trimmed by 5 bases and the J gene end by 1 base; junction bases not matched to a gene: 4. CDR3 length: 14 amino acids.